One sample yielded the 16 T cell receptor beta chains listed below, sequenced in a study of Ad26.COV2.S vaccination and SARS-CoV-2 variants. TCRdb's copy holds only in-frame clones and misses some; the assay was immunoSEQ multiplex PCR. The sample shows approximately 460,000 clones, about 89% of them seen only once. As for treatment: 15 to 20 received Ad26.COV2.S at low or high dose, single or two shots; about 5 received placebo; per-sample allocation not given. Sampling took place 63 days after the first vaccine or placebo injection. The sequenced sample was peripheral blood, obtained in a trial of Ad26.COV2.S vaccine versus placebo. The receptor set was obtained from a person between 18 and 59 years old who received the Ad26.COV2.S COVID-19 vaccine or a placebo.

The chain couples TRBV5-1 to TRBJ2-5; D gene ambiguous. There are 14 residues in the CDR3. Germline V gene sequence: CDR1 SGHRS, CDR2 YFSETQ. Trimming left V 1 base short and J 4 bases short, with 11 bases between. DNA of the CDR3: TGCGCCAGCAGCTTGCGCCTAGGCGGAGAGACCCAGTACTTC. This sequence encodes CASSLRLGGETQYF.

The V and J genes are TRBV7-9 and TRBJ2-1; D possibly matches TRBD1 or TRBD2 (5 bases each). The CDR3 has 15 amino acids. V was shortened by 2 bases and J by 12 bases, with 20 bases between the two germline ends. Germline V lookup: CDR1 SEHNR, CDR2 FQNEAQ (reference sequence). CDR3 sequence (DNA): TGTGCCAGCAGCTTACCCGGGACGGTGGTATTTGGGCAGTTCTTC. Translated: CASSLPGTVVFGQFF. Looking up the rest from reference TRBV7-9 and TRBJ2-1 gives the full variable domain: DTGVSQNPRHKITKRGQNVTFRCDPISEHNRLYWYRQTLGQGPEFLTYFQNEAQLEKSRLLSDRFSAERPKGSFSTLEIQRTEQGDSAMYLCASSLPGTVVFGQFFGPGTRLTVL.

J is TRBJ2-7 and V is TRBV3-1 (or the pseudogene TRBV3-2), with TRBD1 as a possible D gene (5 bases). Per germline, CDR1 LGHDT and CDR2 YNNKEL (reference sequence). V lost 1 base, J lost 6 bases, and 16 bases lay in between. This CDR3 spans 15 amino acids. As DNA, the CDR3 is TGTGCCAGCAGCCAAGCAGGCCAGGGAAGAAGCGAGCAGTACTTC. Its translation: CASSQAGQGRSEQYF.

This chain uses TRBV6-5 with TRBJ2-7; D not certain. Deletions cut 6 bases from V and 3 bases from J, with 12 bases between. In germline, CDR1 is MNHEY, CDR2 SVGAGI. The length of the CDR3 is 13 residues. CDR3 region: CASSGSRGYEQYF. CDR3 DNA: TGTGCCAGCAGCGGGTCTAGAGGCTACGAGCAGTACTTC.

This clone was counted a few times. This sequence joins TRBV2 and TRBJ1-1, with D perhaps matching TRBD1 (5 bases). CDR1 and CDR2 (germline): SNHLY, FYNNEI. The CDR3 covers 13 residues. Trimming cost V 1 base and J 6 bases, with 9 bases left between them. The DNA for the CDR3 is TGTGCCAGCAGTGAAGGGGCAGGGCCTGAAGCTTTCTTT. Amino acid sequence: CASSEGAGPEAFF.

The J gene is TRBJ1-3, the V gene TRBV4-2; a possible D gene is TRBD1 (5 bases). Germline values: CDR1 LGHNA, CDR2 YNFKEQ. The CDR3 sequence is 18 residues long. V was trimmed by 2 bases and J by 0 bases, leaving 17 bases between them. The chain's CDR3 is CASSQIGAGVASGNTIYF. CDR3 sequence (DNA): TGTGCCAGCAGCCAAATCGGGGCCGGGGTCGCCTCTGGAAACACCATATATTTT.

The sample holds one count of this clone. The chain employs TRBV9 and TRBJ2-3; D assignment may be TRBD1 or TRBD2 (5 bases each). This CDR3 has 15 amino acids. The V and J ends lost 3 bases and 5 bases respectively, with 16 bases between them. Looked up from germline, CDR1 is SGDLS and CDR2 is YYNGEE. The DNA for the CDR3 is TGTGCCAGCAGCGCCTGGGGGAGCTTACTAGATACGCAGTATTTT. Amino acids: CASSAWGSLLDTQYF.

The J gene is TRBJ2-7, the V gene TRBV6-2 or TRBV6-3; 8 bases fit TRBD2. Per germline, CDR1 MNHEY and CDR2 SVGEGT. V trimming: 2 bases; J trimming: 0 bases; junction bases outside the gene matches: 12. The CDR3 consists of 18 residues. CDR3 in amino acids: CASSYPSAGARSSYEQYF. The CDR3, as DNA: TGTGCCAGCAGTTACCCCTCAGCGGGGGCCAGGAGCTCCTACGAGCAGTACTTC.

CDR3 nucleotide sequence: TGCAGCACCCTAGGGAGCTCCTACAATGAGCAGTTCTTC. Encoded protein: CSTLGSSYNEQFF. The chain has TRBV29-1 and TRBJ2-1; the D gene is possibly TRBD2 (5 bases). With 8 bases removed from V and 0 bases from J, the gap between germline ends came to 11 bases. The CDR3 extends over 13 amino acids. Germline CDR1 and CDR2: SQVTM and ANQGSEA.

The chain combines TRBV9 with TRBJ1-3; no firm D call. The CDR3 has 16 amino acids. Between the trimmed V and J ends, which lost 0 bases and 0 bases, there was a span of 10 bases. Germline lookup yields CDR1 SGDLS and CDR2 YYNGEE. CDR3 DNA: TGTGCCAGCAGCGTAGGCGAGGCCTTCTCTGGAAACACCATATATTTT. This codes for CASSVGEAFSGNTIYF.

This rearrangement joins TRBV29-1 to TRBJ2-3; 8 nucleotides agree with TRBD1. Losses at the gene ends were 7 bases for V and 7 bases for J; bases not matched to a gene: 10. The CDR3 is 13 amino acids. CDR1 and CDR2 (germline): SQVTM, ANQGSEA. Written as DNA, the CDR3 is TGCAGCGCCAGGGGACAGGTGAAGAATACGCAGTATTTT. Its translation is CSARGQVKNTQYF.

The chain couples TRBV3-1 (or the pseudogene TRBV3-2) to TRBJ1-2, with D perhaps matching TRBD1 (5 bases). Germline lookup yields CDR1 LGHDT and CDR2 YNNKEL (reference sequence). This CDR3 spans 13 amino acids. V lost 1 base and J lost 6, with 9 bases in between. CDR3 amino acids: CASSQAGLDGYTF. Written as DNA, the CDR3 is TGTGCCAGCAGCCAAGCGGGACTGGATGGCTACACCTTC.

J is TRBJ1-4 and V is TRBV7-9; D gene unclear. Per the germline V gene, CDR1 is SEHNR and CDR2 is FQNEAQ (reference sequence). With 6 bases removed from V and 0 bases from J, the gap between germline ends came to 14 bases. The CDR3 covers 16 residues. CDR3 bases: TGTGCCAGCAGTCAAGCGGGGTCTGCAACTAATGAAAAACTGTTTTTT. As protein: CASSQAGSATNEKLFF. The full variable domain, in which reference TRBV7-9 and TRBJ1-4 provide the parts outside the CDR3, is DTGVSQNPRHKITKRGQNVTFRCDPISEHNRLYWYRQTLGQGPEFLTYFQNEAQLEKSRLLSDRFSAERPKGSFSTLEIQRTEQGDSAMYLCASSQAGSATNEKLFFGSGTQLSVL.

The V call is TRBV19, the J call TRBJ2-2; D gene uncertain. CDR3 size: 14 residues. Trimming removed 4 bases from V and 4 bases from J, with 10 bases in between. The V gene's germline CDR1 is LNHDA and CDR2 SQIVND (reference sequence). CDR3 in DNA: TGTGCCAGTAGTACGACAATCGCCACCGGGGAGCTGTTTTTT. The encoded protein is CASSTTIATGELFF.

Written as DNA, the CDR3 is TGTGCCAGCAGCCCGAAGCCAGGGACTAGCTCCTACAATGAGCAGTTCTTC. The encoded protein is CASSPKPGTSSYNEQFF. V gene TRBV3-1 (or the pseudogene TRBV3-2) combines with J gene TRBJ2-1, with 8 bases aligning to TRBD2. Trimming removed 4 bases from V and 0 bases from J; junction bases left unmatched: 8. The germline gives CDR1 LGHDT, CDR2 YNNKEL (reference sequence). The length of the CDR3 is 17 residues.

This clone was seen once. V gene TRBV28 combines with J gene TRBJ2-3, with 7 bases identical to TRBD2. This CDR3 has 17 residues. From germline, CDR1 is MDHEN and CDR2 SYDVKM. Trimming cost V 10 bases and J 0 bases; bases outside gene matches: 16. The CDR3 loop is CANSPGSSGPSTDTQYF. The CDR3 coding sequence is TGTGCCAACTCCCCCGGCTCTAGCGGACCTAGCACAGATACGCAGTATTTT.